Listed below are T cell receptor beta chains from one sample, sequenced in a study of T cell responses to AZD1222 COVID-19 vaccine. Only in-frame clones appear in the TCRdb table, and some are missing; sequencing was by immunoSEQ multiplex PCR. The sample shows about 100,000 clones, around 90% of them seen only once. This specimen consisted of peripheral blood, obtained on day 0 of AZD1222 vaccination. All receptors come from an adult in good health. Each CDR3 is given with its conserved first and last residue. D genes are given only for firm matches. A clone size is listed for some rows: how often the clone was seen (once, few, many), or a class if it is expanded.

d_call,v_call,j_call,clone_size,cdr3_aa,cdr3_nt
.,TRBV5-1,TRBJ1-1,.,CASRIQEDTEAFF,TGCGCCAGCAGAATACAAGAAGACACTGAAGCTTTCTTT
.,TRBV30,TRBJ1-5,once,CAWSVLNGNQPQHF,TGTGCCTGGAGTGTCCTCAACGGCAATCAGCCCCAGCATTTT
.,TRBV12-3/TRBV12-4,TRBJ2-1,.,CASSLDYYNEQFF,TGTGCCAGCAGCCTGGACTACTACAATGAGCAGTTCTTC
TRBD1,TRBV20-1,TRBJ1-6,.,CSASPLPGQPNSPLHF,TGCAGTGCTAGTCCCCTTCCGGGACAGCCAAATTCACCCCTCCACTTT
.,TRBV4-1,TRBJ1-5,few,CASSQPTGPRNQPQHF,TGCGCCAGCAGCCAACCCACAGGGCCTAGGAATCAGCCCCAGCATTTT
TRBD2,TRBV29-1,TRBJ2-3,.,CSVTGLAKSTGGNTQYF,TGCAGCGTTACGGGACTAGCAAAATCCACGGGTGGGAATACGCAGTATTTT
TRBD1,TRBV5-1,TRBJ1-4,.,CASRQGGNEKLFF,TGCGCCAGCCGACAGGGGGGAAATGAAAAACTGTTTTTT
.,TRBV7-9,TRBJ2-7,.,CATTRDSSYEQYF,TGTGCCACAACCCGGGACTCTTCCTACGAGCAGTACTTC
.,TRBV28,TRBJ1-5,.,CASRYSRRGGTSNQPQHF,TGTGCCAGCAGATACTCCCGGAGGGGGGGCACCAGCAATCAGCCCCAGCATTTT
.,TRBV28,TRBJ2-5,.,CASSPPSIFSGETQYF,TGTGCCAGCAGCCCCCCATCCATCTTCTCGGGTGAGACCCAGTACTTC
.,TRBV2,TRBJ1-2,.,CASSEAGKGANYGYTF,TGTGCCAGCAGTGAAGCAGGGAAAGGGGCTAACTATGGCTACACCTTC
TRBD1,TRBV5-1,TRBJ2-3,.,CASSWALQGESTDTQYF,TGCGCCAGCAGCTGGGCCCTCCAGGGGGAGAGCACAGATACGCAGTATTTT
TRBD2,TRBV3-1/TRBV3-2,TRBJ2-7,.,CASSFLAGSYEQYF,TGTGCCAGCAGCTTCCTAGCGGGGTCCTACGAGCAGTACTTC
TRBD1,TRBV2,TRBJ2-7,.,CASRYGGQGIYEQYF,TGTGCCAGCAGATATGGAGGACAGGGGATCTACGAGCAGTACTTC
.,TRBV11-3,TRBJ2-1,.,CASSLNPGSYNEQFF,TGTGCCAGCAGCTTAAACCCCGGCTCCTACAATGAGCAGTTCTTC
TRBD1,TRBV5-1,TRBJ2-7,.,CASSLAGGFSYEQYF,TGCGCCAGCAGCTTGGCAGGGGGATTCTCCTACGAGCAGTACTTC
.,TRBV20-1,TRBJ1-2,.,CSASEGPYGYTF,TGCAGTGCTAGTGAGGGGCCCTATGGCTACACCTTC
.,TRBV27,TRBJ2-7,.,CASSLRQPSYEQYF,TGTGCCAGCAGTTTACGACAGCCTTCCTACGAGCAGTACTTC
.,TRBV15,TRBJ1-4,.,CATSSLLNEKLFF,TGTGCCACCAGCAGTCTCCTTAATGAAAAACTGTTTTTT
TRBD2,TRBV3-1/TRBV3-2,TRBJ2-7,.,CASSQVKERGSYEQYF,TGTGCCAGCAGCCAAGTGAAGGAGCGGGGGAGCTACGAGCAGTACTTC
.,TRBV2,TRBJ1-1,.,CASRLITEFEAFF,TGTGCCAGCAGGTTGATTACGGAATTTGAAGCTTTCTTT
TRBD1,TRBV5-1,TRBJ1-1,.,CASSRTGNTEAFF,TGCGCCAGCAGCAGGACAGGGAACACTGAAGCTTTCTTT
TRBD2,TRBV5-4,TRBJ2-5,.,CASSPRDYPETQYF,TGTGCCAGCAGCCCCCGGGACTACCCAGAGACCCAGTACTTC
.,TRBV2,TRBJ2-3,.,CASSLQGTDTQYF,TGTGCCAGCAGTCTTCAAGGCACAGATACGCAGTATTTT
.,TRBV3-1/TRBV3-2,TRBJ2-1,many,CASSQDMGDAYNEQFF,TGTGCCAGCAGCCAAGATATGGGGGATGCCTACAATGAGCAGTTCTTC
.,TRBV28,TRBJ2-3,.,CASSLGGHTDTQYF,TGTGCCAGCAGTTTGGGGGGCCATACAGATACGCAGTATTTT
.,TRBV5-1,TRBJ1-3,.,CASSLPDIPSGNTIYF,TGCGCCAGCAGCTTGCCGGACATCCCCTCTGGAAACACCATATATTTT
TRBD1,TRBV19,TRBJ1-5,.,CASSILSDRAEGQPQHF,TGTGCCAGTAGTATTCTTTCAGACAGGGCCGAAGGTCAGCCCCAGCATTTT
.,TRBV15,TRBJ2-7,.,CATSREWITTSYEQYF,TGTGCCACCAGCAGAGAATGGATAACAACCTCCTACGAGCAGTACTTC
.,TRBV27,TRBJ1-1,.,CASSLNWAGEAFF,TGTGCCAGCAGTTTAAACTGGGCGGGAGAAGCTTTCTTT
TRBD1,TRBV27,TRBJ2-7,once,CASSLQQGAFEQYF,TGTGCCAGCAGTTTACAACAGGGGGCGTTCGAGCAGTACTTC
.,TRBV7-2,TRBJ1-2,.,CASSLGTANYGYTF,TGTGCCAGCAGCTTAGGGACAGCTAACTATGGCTACACCTTC
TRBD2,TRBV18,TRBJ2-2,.,CASSSGLAGNTGELFF,TGTGCCAGCTCATCGGGACTAGCGGGGAACACCGGGGAGCTGTTTTTT
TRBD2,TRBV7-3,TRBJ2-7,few,CASSSGGNYEQYF,TGTGCCAGCAGCTCGGGGGGGAATTACGAGCAGTACTTC
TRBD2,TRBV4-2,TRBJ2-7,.,CASSQEQLAGGEQYF,TGTGCCAGCAGCCAAGAACAACTAGCGGGTGGCGAGCAGTACTTC
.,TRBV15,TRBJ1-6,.,CATSRDNYNSPLHF,TGTGCCACCAGCAGAGACAACTATAATTCACCCCTCCACTTT
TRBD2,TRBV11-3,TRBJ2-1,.,CASSFTSGSEQFF,TGTGCCAGCAGCTTTACTAGCGGGAGCGAGCAGTTCTTC
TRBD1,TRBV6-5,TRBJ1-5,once,CASSPRDRINQPQHF,TGTGCCAGCAGTCCTAGGGACAGAATCAATCAGCCCCAGCATTTT
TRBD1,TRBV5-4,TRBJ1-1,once,CASSKPGGDPEAFF,TGTGCCAGCAGCAAGCCAGGGGGCGATCCTGAAGCTTTCTTT
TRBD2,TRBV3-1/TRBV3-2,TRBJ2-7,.,CASSQDLLAGGPEQYF,TGTGCCAGCAGCCAAGATCTTCTAGCGGGAGGGCCGGAGCAGTACTTC
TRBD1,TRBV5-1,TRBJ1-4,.,CASSLGQGAINEKLFF,TGCGCCAGCAGCTTGGGACAGGGGGCTATTAATGAAAAACTGTTTTTT
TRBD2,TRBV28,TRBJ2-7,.,CASSFPATSGRTPYEQYF,TGTGCCAGCAGTTTCCCTGCTACTAGCGGGAGGACCCCCTACGAGCAGTACTTC
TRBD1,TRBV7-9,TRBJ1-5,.,CASSRQGGIVGNQPQHF,TGTGCCAGCAGCAGACAGGGTGGCATAGTCGGCAATCAGCCCCAGCATTTT
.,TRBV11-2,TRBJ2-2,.,CASSARQSWTGELFF,TGTGCCAGCAGCGCCCGACAGAGCTGGACCGGGGAGCTGTTTTTT
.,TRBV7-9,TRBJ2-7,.,CASSAGTSYEQYF,TGTGCCAGCAGCGCTGGGACTTCCTACGAGCAGTACTTC
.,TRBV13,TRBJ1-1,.,CASSSKRGTEAFF,TGTGCCAGCAGCTCGAAACGGGGGACTGAAGCTTTCTTT
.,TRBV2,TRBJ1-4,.,CASSEGWELTNEKLFF,TGTGCCAGCAGTGAAGGTTGGGAGTTGACTAATGAAAAACTGTTTTTT
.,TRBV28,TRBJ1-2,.,CASSLYPDGYGYTF,TGTGCCAGCAGTTTATATCCAGACGGCTATGGCTACACCTTC
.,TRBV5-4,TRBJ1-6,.,CASRGDRNSPLHF,TGTGCCAGCAGAGGTGACAGAAATTCACCCCTCCACTTT
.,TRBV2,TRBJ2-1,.,CASSEGVSSEQFF,TGTGCCAGCAGTGAAGGTGTCAGCTCTGAGCAGTTCTTC
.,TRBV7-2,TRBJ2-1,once,CASSLVFARQFF,TGTGCCAGCAGCTTAGTTTTCGCGAGGCAGTTCTTC
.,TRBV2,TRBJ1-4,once,CASTGLGEKLFF,TGTGCCAGCACCGGGCTTGGGGAAAAACTGTTTTTT